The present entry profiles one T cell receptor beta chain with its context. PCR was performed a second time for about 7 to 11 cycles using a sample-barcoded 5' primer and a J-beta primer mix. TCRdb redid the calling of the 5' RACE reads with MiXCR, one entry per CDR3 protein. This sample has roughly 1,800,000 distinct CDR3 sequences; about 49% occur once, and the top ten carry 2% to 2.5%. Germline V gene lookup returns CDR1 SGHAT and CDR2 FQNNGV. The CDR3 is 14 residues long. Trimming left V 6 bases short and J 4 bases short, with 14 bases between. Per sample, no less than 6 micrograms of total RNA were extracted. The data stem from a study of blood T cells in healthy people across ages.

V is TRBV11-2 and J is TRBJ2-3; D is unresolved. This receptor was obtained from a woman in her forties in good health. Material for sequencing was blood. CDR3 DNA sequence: TGTGCCAGCAGACATTCGACGGTGGCAGATACGCAGTATTTT. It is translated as CASRHSTVADTQYF.